This T cell receptor beta chain is from a study of breast tumors, draining lymph nodes, adjacent tissues. Via MiXCR, TCRdb re-called the multiplex PCR reads, giving one row per CDR3 protein. This sample has 100,000 to 150,000 distinct CDR3 sequences, with approximately 20% found just once. Germline loops: CDR1 MNHEY, CDR2 SVGAGI. The CDR3 is 14 residues long. Samples came from axillary lymph nodes draining the breast cancer. Details on this clonotype: An end of the junction differs from the germline gene, which may be a read error.

Source material: axillary lymph node tissue. The V gene is TRBV6-5, the J gene TRBJ1-4, with no clear D. This clonotype was obtained from a female donor with breast cancer. Some clones in this sample may be carry-over from other donors' samples. This chain's CDR3 is CASSYEPGPEKLSF. CDR3 nucleotide sequence: TGTGCCAGCAGTTACGAGCCAGGCCCCGAAAAACTGTCTTTT.